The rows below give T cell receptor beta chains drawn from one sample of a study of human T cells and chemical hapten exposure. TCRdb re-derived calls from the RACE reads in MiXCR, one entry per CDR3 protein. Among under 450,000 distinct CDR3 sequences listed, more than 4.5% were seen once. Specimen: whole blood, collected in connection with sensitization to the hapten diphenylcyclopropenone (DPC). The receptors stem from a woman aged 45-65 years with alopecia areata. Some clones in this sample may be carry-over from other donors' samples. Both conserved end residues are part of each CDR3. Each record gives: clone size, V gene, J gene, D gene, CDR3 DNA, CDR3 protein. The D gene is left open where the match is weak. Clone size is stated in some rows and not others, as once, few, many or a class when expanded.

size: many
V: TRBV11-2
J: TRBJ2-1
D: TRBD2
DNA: TGTGCCAGCAGCTTAGAGGCCAGCGGGAGAAGTAGTGACAATGAGCAGTTCTTC
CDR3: CASSLEASGRSSDNEQFF

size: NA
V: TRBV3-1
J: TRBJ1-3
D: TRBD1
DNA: TGTGCCAGCAGCGCGACAGGGGCTGGAGGAAACACCATATATTTT
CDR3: CASSATGAGGNTIYF

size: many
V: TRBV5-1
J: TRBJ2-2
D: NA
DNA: TGCGCCAGCAGCTTAAAAAAAGGGAGCGGGGAGCTGTTTTTT
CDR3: CASSLKKGSGELFF

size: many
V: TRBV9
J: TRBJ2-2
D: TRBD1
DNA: TGTGCCAGCAGCGGGACAGGGAGAAACACCGGGGAGCTGTTTTTT
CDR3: CASSGTGRNTGELFF

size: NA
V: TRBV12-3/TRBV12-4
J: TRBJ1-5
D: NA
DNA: TGTGCCAGCACCGAAGGGGGTGGGGTCAATCAGCCCCAGCATTTT
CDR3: CASTEGGGVNQPQHF

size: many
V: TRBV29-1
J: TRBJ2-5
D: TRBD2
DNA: TGCAGCGGCGGGGAGGGTGGAGAGACCCAGTACTTC
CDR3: CSGGEGGETQYF

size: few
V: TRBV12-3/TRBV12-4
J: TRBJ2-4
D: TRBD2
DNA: TGTGCCAGCAGCTTACGGGGGGGCCGAAACATTCAGTACTTC
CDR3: CASSLRGGRNIQYF

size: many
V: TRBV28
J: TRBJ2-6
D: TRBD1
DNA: TGTGCCAGCCCACAGGGGGCTTACGGGGCCAACGTCCTGACTTTC
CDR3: CASPQGAYGANVLTF

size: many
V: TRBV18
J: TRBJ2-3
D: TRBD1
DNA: TGTGCCAGCTCACCGACAGGGACCACAGATACGCAGTATTTT
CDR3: CASSPTGTTDTQYF

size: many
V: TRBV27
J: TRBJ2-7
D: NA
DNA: TGTGCCAGCAGTCCCCAAGGAGGTTACGAGCAGTACTTC
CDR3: CASSPQGGYEQYF

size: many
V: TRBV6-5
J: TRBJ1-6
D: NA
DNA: TGTGCCAGCAGCCGCGGACAGTCTGCACCCCTCCACTTT
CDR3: CASSRGQSAPLHF

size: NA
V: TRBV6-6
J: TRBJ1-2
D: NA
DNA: TGTGCCAGCAGTAGACAGGACACAATTAACTATGGCTACACCTTC
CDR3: CASSRQDTINYGYTF

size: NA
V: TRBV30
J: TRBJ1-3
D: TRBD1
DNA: TGTGCCCAACACAGGGGGCCGAGCTCTGGAAACACCATATATTTT
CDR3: CAQHRGPSSGNTIYF

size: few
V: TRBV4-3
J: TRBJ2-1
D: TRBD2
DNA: TGCGCCAGCAGCCATCGGACTAGCGGGAGATCTGACAATGAGCAGTTCTTC
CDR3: CASSHRTSGRSDNEQFF

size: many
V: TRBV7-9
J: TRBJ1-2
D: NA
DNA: TGTGCCAGCAGCCCGGACGGTCTCATGGCTATTGGGAACACCTTC
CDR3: CASSPDGLMAIGNTF

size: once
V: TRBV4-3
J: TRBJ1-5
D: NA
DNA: TGCGCCAGCAGCCAAGAATTATTAGATTATCAGCCCCAGCATTTT
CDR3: CASSQELLDYQPQHF

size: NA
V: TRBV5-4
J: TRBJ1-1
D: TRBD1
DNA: TGTGCCAGCACCCTAACCCGGACAGGGAACACTGAAGCTTTCTTT
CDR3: CASTLTRTGNTEAFF

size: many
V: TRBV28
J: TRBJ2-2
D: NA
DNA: TGTGCCAGCAGTTTAATCCCATTTGACAGTATGGGGACGCCCGGGGAGCTGTTTTTT
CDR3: CASSLIPFDSMGTPGELFF

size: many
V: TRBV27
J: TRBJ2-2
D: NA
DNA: TGTGCCAGCAGTTGGTCGAGGGCCGGGGAGCTGTTTTTT
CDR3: CASSWSRAGELFF

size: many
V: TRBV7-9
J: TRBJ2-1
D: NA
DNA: TGTGCCAGCAGCTTAGGGAACCCCGGCAATGAGCAGTTCTTC
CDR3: CASSLGNPGNEQFF